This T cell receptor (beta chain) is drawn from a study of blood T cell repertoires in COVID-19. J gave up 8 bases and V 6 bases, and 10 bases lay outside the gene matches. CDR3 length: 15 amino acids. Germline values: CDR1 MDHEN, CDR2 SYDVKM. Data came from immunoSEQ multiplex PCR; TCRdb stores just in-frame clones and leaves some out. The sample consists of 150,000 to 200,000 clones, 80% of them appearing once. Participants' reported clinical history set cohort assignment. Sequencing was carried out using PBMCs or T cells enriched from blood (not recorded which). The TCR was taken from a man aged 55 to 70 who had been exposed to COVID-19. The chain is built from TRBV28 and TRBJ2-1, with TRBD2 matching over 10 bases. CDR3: CASSLSGRLFDEQFF. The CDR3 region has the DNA TGTGCCAGCAGCCTTAGCGGGAGGCTCTTTGATGAGCAGTTCTTC.